This TCR beta chain came from a study of blood T cell repertoires in COVID-19 (dated by TCRdb to 2019 to 2021). Describing the broader study: The collaborator samples originated in the United States, Italy and Spain and spanned the acute and convalescent phases of COVID-19. The material from the prospective study consisted of cDNA or gDNA derived from T cells, B-cell-depleted T cells, or PBMCs. The dataset comprised deeply sampled blood TCRbeta repertoires from subjects exposed to, actively infected with, or recovered from COVID-19. A freely available public database, intended as a resource for researchers studying the immune response to SARS-CoV-2, is where the repertoires were released. Samples came from the ongoing ImmuneRACE study (first 160 participants) plus 1,254 subjects from 6 global collaborators. The sample metadata nearly always contained a de-identified subject ID, COVID-19 status, age in years and sex. Where available, HLA class I and class II types were taken from metadata supplied by the sample provider and were not determined by assay-based typing.

This clone came up many times. Its antigen remains unidentified. The record has no base qualities; no much larger clone is one base away. One collaborating source in Seattle enrolled patients while the patients were actively infected and followed the patients over time throughout the course of disease. Collaborating institutions collected whole blood in K2EDTA tubes following their own protocols. For TCRbeta analysis, collaborator samples were shipped as frozen whole blood, as isolated PBMCs, or as DNA extracted from either sample type. CDR1 and CDR2, per the germline V gene, are SGHVS and FNYEAQ. V is trimmed back by 0 bases and J by 0 bases, and the junction contains 1 base that no gene match accounts for. The CDR3, cysteine through phenylalanine, is 15 amino acids long. Left in the record is the CDR3 DNA by itself, 45 bases read in frame from the first base. General study outcomes and caveats: Clinical and demographic metadata were provided uncurated, with the amount varying by source and participant.

TCRbeta CDR3 regions were amplified from genomic DNA by means of the immunoSEQ Assay, a bias-controlled multiplex PCR. The original pipeline was this. Within the assay, amplification of reference gene primers was used to estimate how many nucleated cells each sample contained. Sequence reads were collapsed and filtered to measure the absolute abundance of every unique TCRbeta CDR3 rearrangement. Productive Simpson clonality was computed per sample as the square root of Simpson's diversity index over productive rearrangements. This immuneACCESS table, as held by TCRdb, lists in-frame sequences with V and J called but not all clones. Of the missing ones, under half trace to an unresolved V gene in checked studies; the others have no known cause. That table furnishes V, J and clone size, whereas the DNA furnished D and trimming. This sample lists about 63,000 clones; approximately 75% were detected once. The ten largest make up about 30% of the sample.

Sequencing was carried out using peripheral blood. This sequence was found in a man in his 60s with COVID-19, enrolled during active disease. The chain was built from TRBV7-6 and TRBJ2-5, with 7 bases matching TRBD2. In nucleotides, the sequence is TGTGCCAGCAGCTTAGCTAGCGGGTACCAAGAGACCCAGTACTTC. The translation is CASSLASGYQETQYF.